Following are 19 T cell receptor beta chains from one sample sequenced in a study of CD8 T cells in ankylosing spondylitis. TCRdb re-called the 5' RACE reads with MiXCR, one entry per CDR3 protein. The table has around 150,000 distinct CDR3 sequences, about 10% seen once. Sequenced material: blood, either unsorted or a sorted T cell fraction (not recorded which). Source of these receptors: a female donor with ankylosing spondylitis or in good health (not recorded which).

This clonotype came up many times. The chain is built from TRBV5-1 and TRBJ1-5; the match to TRBD1 covers 8 bases. Losses at the gene ends were 0 bases for V and 7 bases for J; bases not matched to a gene: 6. CDR3 size: 15 residues. Germline CDR1 is SGHRS and CDR2 is YFSETQ. CDR3 DNA: TGCGCCAGCAGCTTGGAAGGGAACAGGGGGCAGCCCCAGCATTTT. Amino acids: CASSLEGNRGQPQHF. Full variable domain (missing parts from reference TRBV5-1 and TRBJ1-5): KAGVTQTPRYLIKTRGQQVTLSCSPISGHRSVSWYQQTPGQGLQFLFEYFSETQRNKGNFPGRFSGRQFSNSRSEMNVSTLELGDSALYLCASSLEGNRGQPQHFGDGTRLSIL.

This clonotype occurred many times. This chain joins TRBV27 and TRBJ1-6; 10 bases match TRBD1. Germline lookup yields CDR1 MNHEY and CDR2 SMNVEV (reference sequence). This CDR3 contains 16 residues. The V segment lost 1 base and the J segment 8 bases; nucleotides outside the gene matches: 5. CDR3 region: CASSLYLGQGYSPLHF. The CDR3 DNA sequence: TGTGCCAGCAGTTTATATTTGGGACAGGGGTATTCACCCCTCCACTTT.

The gene calls are TRBV7-9 and TRBJ1-2; D is uncertain. CDR1 is SEHNR and CDR2 is FQNEAQ in the germline V gene (reference sequence). The CDR3 totals 11 residues. The germline V and J ends were trimmed by 1 base and 13 bases, with 10 bases remaining between them. The CDR3 sequence: CASSLEGYSTF. CDR3 sequence (DNA): TGTGCCAGCAGCTTAGAGGGATATAGCACCTTC.

This clonotype was picked up many times. The rearrangement joins TRBV20-1 to TRBJ1-1, with 7 positions matching TRBD1. CDR3 length equals 17 residues. The germline V gene encodes CDR1 DFQATT and CDR2 SNEGSKA (reference sequence). The ends lost 6 bases at V and 1 base at J; junction bases unmatched: 17. The CDR3 loop reads CSAGDISLDRSNTEAFF. The CDR3 nucleotides read TGCAGTGCGGGTGATATTTCGTTGGACAGGTCGAACACTGAAGCTTTCTTT.

This clonotype has ten or more counts. The chain couples TRBV7-3 to TRBJ2-1; a possible D gene is TRBD2 (5 bases). V was clipped by 5 bases and J by 1 base, with 12 bases between them. This CDR3 spans 15 amino acids. Germline-derived CDR1 and CDR2 are SGHTA and FQGTGA. Here the CDR3 DNA reads TGTGCCAGCAGCCCCCAACTAGGGTCCTACAATGAGCAGTTCTTC. Encoded protein: CASSPQLGSYNEQFF.

J is TRBJ1-5 and V is TRBV19; 9 positions match TRBD1. The CDR3 is made up of 15 amino acids. The V and J ends lost 4 bases and 6 bases, in that order; junction bases with no gene match: 7. Germline V gene lookup returns CDR1 LNHDA and CDR2 SQIVND (reference sequence). The CDR3 region has the DNA TGTGCCAGTAGTAGCCGGGACAGGGTGCGTCAGCCCCAGCATTTT. Protein: CASSSRDRVRQPQHF.

This clonotype was detected ten times or more. The genes are TRBV6-5 and TRBJ2-2; the D call may be TRBD1 or TRBD2 (5 bases each). The CDR3 is made up of 17 amino acids. The V gene's germline CDR1 is MNHEY and CDR2 SVGAGI. With 0 bases removed from V and 4 bases from J, the gap between germline ends came to 15 bases. CDR3 residues: CASSYSGVPGGTGELFF. The DNA for the CDR3 is TGTGCCAGCAGTTACTCGGGGGTTCCAGGAGGCACCGGGGAGCTGTTTTTT.

This clonotype was counted a few times. This chain joins TRBV3-1 and TRBJ2-7; D may correspond to TRBD1 or TRBD2 (5 bases each). V gave up 3 bases and J gave up 3 bases, with 12 bases separating them. This CDR3 spans 14 amino acids. Germline CDR1 reads LGHDT; CDR2 reads YNNKEL (reference sequence). This CDR3 is CASSHGTGVYEQYF. As DNA, the CDR3 is TGTGCCAGCAGCCACGGGACGGGCGTCTACGAGCAGTACTTC.

This clonotype appeared many times. This rearrangement joins TRBV5-1 to TRBJ1-1; 7 bases agree with TRBD1. The CDR3 is 14 residues long. The germline CDR1 and CDR2 sequences are SGHRS and YFSETQ. Unmatched junction bases numbered 9, after V lost 3 bases and J lost 7 bases. This chain's CDR3 is CASSSQQGTIEAFF. The CDR3 DNA reads as TGCGCCAGCAGCTCCCAACAGGGGACGATTGAAGCTTTCTTT. The full variable domain, completed using reference TRBV5-1 and TRBJ1-1, is KAGVTQTPRYLIKTRGQQVTLSCSPISGHRSVSWYQQTPGQGLQFLFEYFSETQRNKGNFPGRFSGRQFSNSRSEMNVSTLELGDSALYLCASSSQQGTIEAFFGQGTRLTVV.

Regarding this clonotype: Given a much more abundant clone one base away, this may be a read error. The V call is TRBV7-2, the J call TRBJ1-6, with D unclear. CDR3 length equals 12 residues. CDR1 is SGHTA, CDR2 FQGNSA, per germline. The DNA for the CDR3 is TGTGTCAGCAGCCCTTATAATTCACCCCTCCACTTT. Its protein product is CVSSPYNSPLHF. The full variable domain, completed using reference TRBV7-2 and TRBJ1-6, is GAGVSQSPSNKVTEKGKDVELRCDPISGHTALYWYRQSLGQGLEFLIYFQGNSAPDKSGLPSDRFSAERTGGSVSTLTIQRTQQEDSAVYLCVSSPYNSPLHFGNGTRLTVT.

This clonotype was seen at least ten times. The gene calls are TRBV3-1 and TRBJ2-1; perhaps TRBD1 as D (7 bases). Germline V gene data show CDR1 as LGHDT and CDR2 as YNNKEL (reference sequence). The ends were cut back, 0 bases at V and 7 bases at J, with 13 bases in the middle. The CDR3 consists of 15 residues. The CDR3 nucleotides read TGTGCCAGCAGCCAAGATTGGAGGGGGCGAAATGAGCAGTTCTTC. Translating it yields CASSQDWRGRNEQFF.

This clonotype has just a few counts. The chain couples TRBV10-1 to TRBJ2-3; 9 bases agree with TRBD1. This CDR3 has 15 amino acids. J lost 6 bases, V lost 4 bases, and 8 bases had no gene match. Germline V lookup: CDR1 WNHNN, CDR2 SYGVQD (reference sequence). In nucleotides, the CDR3 is TGCGCCAGCAGTGTTGCGGGACAGGGTTCGGATACGCAGTATTTT. Encoded protein: CASSVAGQGSDTQYF.

This chain links TRBV29-1 with TRBJ2-1, with 8 bases fitting TRBD2. The CDR3 extends over 12 amino acids. After removal of 7 bases from V and 7 bases from J, the junction contained 6 bases not matched to a gene. Germline CDR1 SQVTM, CDR2 ANQGSEA. In DNA, the CDR3 is TGCAGCGCGAGGGGACTAGTGAATGAGCAGTTCTTC. Protein sequence: CSARGLVNEQFF.

CDR3 region: CASSLAWRENNNEQFF. CDR3 sequence (DNA): TGTGCCAGCAGCTTAGCCTGGCGGGAGAACAACAATGAGCAGTTCTTC. The chain carries TRBV11-2 and TRBJ2-1, with 7 bases that match TRBD2. Germline CDR1 SGHAT, CDR2 FQNNGV. Unmatched junction bases numbered 8, after V lost 1 base and J lost 5 bases. The CDR3 sequence is 16 residues long.

This clonotype showed up many times. The chain carries TRBV3-1 and TRBJ2-7; no clear D gene. This CDR3 spans 12 amino acids. Trimming shortened V by 0 bases and J by 4 bases, and 4 bases separated the two germline ends. The V gene's germline CDR1 is LGHDT and CDR2 YNNKEL (reference sequence). The CDR3 here is CASSQEGYEQYF. The DNA of the CDR3 is TGTGCCAGCAGCCAAGAAGGGTACGAGCAGTACTTC.

Concerning this clonotype: Given a much more abundant clone one base away, this may be a read error. The chain has TRBV29-1 and TRBJ2-6, with D perhaps TRBD1 or TRBD2 (5 bases each). This CDR3 has 14 residues. Germline CDR1 SQVTM, CDR2 ANQGSEA. CDR3 nucleotide sequence: TGCAGCGTGGGAGATTACTCTGGGGCCAACGCCCTGACTTTC. This codes for CSVGDYSGANALTF.

This clonotype has more than one count but fewer than ten. This rearrangement joins TRBV5-8 to TRBJ2-7; 7 bases are shared with TRBD1. J was trimmed by 4 bases and V by 4 bases; bases with no gene match: 5. The CDR3 sequence is 13 residues long. Germline V gene lookup returns CDR1 SGHTS and CDR2 YDEGEE. The CDR3 sequence: CASSLNRGYEQYF. The CDR3 DNA reads as TGTGCCAGCAGCCTAAACAGGGGATACGAGCAGTACTTC.

This clonotype occurred many times. The chain employs TRBV20-1 and TRBJ2-1; D is undetermined. From germline, CDR1 is DFQATT and CDR2 SNEGSKA (reference sequence). The CDR3 runs to 13 residues. Trimming took 1 base from V and 4 from J, leaving 8 bases between them. CDR3 sequence: CSARGDLYNEQFF. CDR3 nucleotide sequence: TGCAGTGCTAGAGGCGATTTGTACAATGAGCAGTTCTTC.

The chain links TRBV12-3 or TRBV12-4 to TRBJ2-7, with D uncertain. The CDR3 covers 12 residues. CDR3 residues: CTNSSYTYEQYF. CDR3 DNA sequence: TGTACCAACAGTTCATACACCTACGAGCAGTACTTC.